A single sample is the source of the 10 T cell receptor beta chains below, sequenced in a study of shared clonotypes between healthy human individuals. TCRdb's table, derived via immunoSEQ multiplex PCR, lists solely in-frame clones and lacks some. This table has 2.5 million or so clones, more than 90% appearing once. The sample comprised naive CD4+ T cells sorted from blood. The subset: CD45RA+ positively selected. The receptors originated from a man aged 18 to 30 in good health.

The V call is TRBV5-1, the J call TRBJ2-5; D is undetermined. With 2 bases removed from V and 1 base from J, the gap between germline ends came to 6 bases. CDR1 and CDR2 (germline): SGHRS, YFSETQ. CDR3 length: 13 amino acids. As DNA, the CDR3 is TGCGCCAGCAGCTTCACCCCCCAAGAGACCCAGTACTTC. Amino acids: CASSFTPQETQYF.

This clone has only one observation. The chain has TRBV7-2 and TRBJ2-7, with D perhaps matching TRBD1 or TRBD2 (5 bases each). CDR3 length equals 16 residues. Between the trimmed V and J ends, which lost 5 bases and 0 bases, there was a span of 17 bases. The V gene's germline CDR1 is SGHTA and CDR2 FQGNSA. The DNA of the CDR3 is TGTGCCAGCAGCCCAACCAAAGGGACCTACTCCTACGAGCAGTACTTC. This gives the protein CASSPTKGTYSYEQYF.

This clone has a single count. The chain carries TRBV6-1 and TRBJ1-3; D possibly corresponds to TRBD1 (5 bases). The CDR3 spans 14 residues. V dropped 0 bases and J dropped 8 bases, with 11 bases sitting between them. In germline, CDR1 is MNHNS, CDR2 SASEGT. DNA for the CDR3: TGTGCCAGCAGTGAAGCGGTGAGGGGTTACACCATATATTTT. Translation gives CASSEAVRGYTIYF.

In the case of this clone: Additional DNA sequences in this sample encode the identical CDR3. The chain uses TRBV5-4 and TRBJ2-1, with 7 bases fitting TRBD2. The ends lost 0 bases at V and 1 base at J; junction bases unmatched: 1. CDR3 size: 15 residues. Per germline, CDR1 SGHNT and CDR2 YYREEE (reference sequence). CDR3 amino acids: CASSLGGGSYNEQFF. CDR3 DNA: TGTGCCAGCAGCTTGGGCGGGGGTTCCTACAATGAGCAGTTCTTC.

The CDR3 here is CAWSVRGRTYEQYF. The DNA of the CDR3 is TGTGCCTGGAGTGTAAGGGGCAGAACCTACGAGCAGTACTTC. The V gene is TRBV30, the J gene TRBJ2-7; possibly TRBD1 for D (5 bases). Between the trimmed V and J ends, which lost 0 bases and 2 bases, there was a span of 11 bases. This CDR3 contains 14 residues. Germline V lookup: CDR1 GTSNPN, CDR2 SVGIG (reference sequence).

The chain couples TRBV6-6 to TRBJ2-5; tentatively, D is TRBD1 (5 bases). The J call may be faulty, since TRBJ2-7 better matches the DNA end. The CDR3 has 15 amino acids. Germline assignment: CDR1 MNHNY and CDR2 SVGAGI (reference sequence). CDR3 DNA: TGTGCCAGCAGTTACCGGACACAACTCTCCTACGAGCAGTACTTC. Translating gives CASSYRTQLSYEQYF.

V and J are TRBV28 and TRBJ2-1; D may correspond to TRBD1 or TRBD2 (6 bases each). V was clipped by 7 bases and J by 4 bases, with 14 bases between them. Germline V gives CDR1 MDHEN, CDR2 SYDVKM. The CDR3 loop spans 14 amino acids. CDR3 DNA: TGTGCCAGCACCAAGTGGGGGGCGTACAATGAGCAGTTCTTC. It encodes CASTKWGAYNEQFF.

The V call is TRBV5-1, the J call TRBJ2-5; D may be TRBD2 (6 bases). The CDR3 covers 16 residues. Between the trimmed V and J ends, which lost 4 bases and 5 bases, there was a span of 21 bases. Germline V gene sequence: CDR1 SGHRS, CDR2 YFSETQ. The CDR3 DNA sequence: TGCGCCAGCAGCAGACCTAGCTCCGGGAGCGGGGAGACCCAGTACTTC. It translates to CASSRPSSGSGETQYF.

This chain connects TRBV29-1 to TRBJ2-7, with 7 bases identical to TRBD1. The CDR3 length is 13 residues. CDR1 SQVTM and CDR2 ANQGSEA come from the germline V gene. V lost 6 bases and J lost 5; bases outside the gene matches: 10. The chain's CDR3 is CSVVVQGLDEQYF. The CDR3 nucleotides are TGCAGCGTGGTCGTACAGGGGTTGGACGAGCAGTACTTC.

The gene calls are TRBV10-3 and TRBJ2-7; D remains ambiguous. This CDR3 contains 13 residues. V lost 2 bases and J lost 2, with 7 bases in between. The germline V gene has CDR1 ENHRY and CDR2 SYGVKD. This CDR3 reads CAISERQTYEQYF. The CDR3 nucleotides are TGTGCCATCAGTGAGAGGCAGACCTACGAGCAGTACTTC.